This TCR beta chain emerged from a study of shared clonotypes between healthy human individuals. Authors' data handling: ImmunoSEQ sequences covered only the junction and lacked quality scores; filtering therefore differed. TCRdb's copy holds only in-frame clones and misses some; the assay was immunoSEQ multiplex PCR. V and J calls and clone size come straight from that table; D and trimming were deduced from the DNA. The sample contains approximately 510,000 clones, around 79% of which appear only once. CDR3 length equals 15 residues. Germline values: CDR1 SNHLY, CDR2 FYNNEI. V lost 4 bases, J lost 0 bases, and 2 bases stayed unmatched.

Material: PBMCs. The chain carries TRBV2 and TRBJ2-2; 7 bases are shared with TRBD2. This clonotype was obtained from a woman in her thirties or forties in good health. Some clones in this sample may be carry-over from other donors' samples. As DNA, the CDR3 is TGTGCCAGCAGTGTGGGAGGGGCGAACACCGGGGAGCTGTTTTTT. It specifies CASSVGGANTGELFF. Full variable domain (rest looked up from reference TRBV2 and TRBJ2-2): EPEVTQTPSHQVTQMGQEVILRCVPISNHLYFYWYRQILGQKVEFLVSFYNNEISEKSEIFDDQFSVERPDGSNFTLKIRSTKLEDSAMYFCASSVGGANTGELFFGEGSRLTVL.